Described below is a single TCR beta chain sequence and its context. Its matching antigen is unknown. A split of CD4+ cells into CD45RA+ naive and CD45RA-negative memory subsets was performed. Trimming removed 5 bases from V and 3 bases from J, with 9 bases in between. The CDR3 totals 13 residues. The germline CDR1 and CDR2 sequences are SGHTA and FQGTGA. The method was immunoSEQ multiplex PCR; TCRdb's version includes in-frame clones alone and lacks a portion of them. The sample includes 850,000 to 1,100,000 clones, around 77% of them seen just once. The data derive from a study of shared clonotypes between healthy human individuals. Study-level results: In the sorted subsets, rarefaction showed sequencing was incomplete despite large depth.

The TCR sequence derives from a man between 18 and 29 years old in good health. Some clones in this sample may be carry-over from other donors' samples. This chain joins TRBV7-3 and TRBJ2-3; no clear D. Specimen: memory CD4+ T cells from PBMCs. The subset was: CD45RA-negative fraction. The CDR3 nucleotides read TGTGCCAGCAGCCGGACCGAGACAGATACGCAGTATTTT. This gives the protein CASSRTETDTQYF.